This T cell receptor (beta chain) appears in the sequencing data of a study of cytomegalovirus exposure and HLA in healthy donors. The wider study: The 120 validation repertoires, a later analysis reported, used the same platform as the 600 to 850 repertoires from the first cohort.

Study-wide points: Per published reports, the classifier diagnosed cytomegalovirus status with high specificity and sensitivity.

On this clone itself: Its antigen is currently unknown.

A roughly 120-subject validation cohort, separate from the 666-subject first cohort, supplied the donors. Sequencing used immunoSEQ multiplex PCR; TCRdb keeps in-frame clones, though not all of them. The data show approximately 220,000 clones, with about nine tenths seen just once and approximately 1.1% held by the top ten. The specimen sequenced was PBMCs. The sequence came from a woman between 18 and 30 years old in good health and CMV-seronegative.

The CDR3 loop reads CASLRQGGNTEAFF. DNA of the CDR3: TGTGCCAGCTTACGACAGGGAGGAAACACTGAAGCTTTCTTT. The chain joins TRBV18 to TRBJ1-1, with 7 bases lining up with TRBD1. Germline V gene sequence: CDR1 KGHSH, CDR2 LQKENI. The trim removed 7 bases at V and 2 bases at J, leaving 7 bases unmatched. The CDR3 runs 14 residues.